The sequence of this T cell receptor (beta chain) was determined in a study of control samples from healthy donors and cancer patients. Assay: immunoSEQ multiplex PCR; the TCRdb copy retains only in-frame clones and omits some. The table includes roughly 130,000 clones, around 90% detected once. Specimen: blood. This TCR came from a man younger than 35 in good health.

This CDR3 reads CAWNSGGVGYTF. The CDR3 DNA reads as TGTGCCTGGAATAGTGGAGGCGTAGGCTACACCTTC. The chain couples TRBV30 to TRBJ1-2; no definite D call. Germline-derived CDR1 and CDR2 are GTSNPN and SVGIG (reference sequence). This CDR3 is 12 amino acids long. V gave up 4 bases and J gave up 8 bases, with 14 bases separating them.